Shown below are 8 T cell receptor beta chains from a single sample sequenced in a study of blood T cell repertoires in COVID-19. The data were produced by immunoSEQ multiplex PCR, yet TCRdb's version contains in-frame clones alone and is incomplete. The table shows 150,000 to 200,000 clones, with roughly 80% occurring only once. The sequenced material came from peripheral blood. These receptors were taken from a man aged 70 or older with acute or convalescent COVID-19.

This clone came up a few times. V and J are TRBV7-2 and TRBJ1-5, with 8 nucleotides matching TRBD1. The junction had 4 bases not matched to a gene; V was cut back by 4 bases and J by 5 bases. The germline V gene has CDR1 SGHTA and CDR2 FQGNSA. The CDR3 spans 14 residues. The CDR3 reads CASSSDRGYQPQHF. In nucleotides, the CDR3 is TGTGCCAGCAGCTCCGACAGGGGCTATCAGCCCCAGCATTTT.

The table lists this clone with a count of one. The rearrangement uses TRBV18 and TRBJ2-5; tentatively, D is TRBD1 (6 bases). Trimming pared 6 bases from V and 1 base from J, leaving 9 bases between. Germline V gene lookup returns CDR1 KGHSH and CDR2 LQKENI. The CDR3 is made up of 13 amino acids. CDR3 sequence (DNA): TGTGCCAGCTCCGGACAGTTCCAAGAGACCCAGTACTTC. Amino acids: CASSGQFQETQYF.

The gene calls are TRBV7-6 and TRBJ2-1, with 14 bases matching TRBD2. This CDR3 comprises 18 residues. Germline-derived CDR1 and CDR2 are SGHVS and FNYEAQ. The junction had 8 bases not matched to a gene; V was cut back by 5 bases and J by 2 bases. The CDR3 loop is CASSAGLAGEGAYNEQFF. The CDR3 region has the DNA TGTGCCAGCAGCGCGGGACTAGCGGGAGAGGGCGCCTACAATGAGCAGTTCTTC.

The gene calls are TRBV7-9 and TRBJ1-4; 9 bases line up with TRBD1. V was pared by 5 bases and J by 4 bases, with 5 bases of the junction left unmatched. Germline values: CDR1 SEHNR, CDR2 FQNEAQ (reference sequence). The CDR3 runs to 15 residues. CDR3 sequence: CASSTGTGSNEKLFF. For the CDR3, the DNA is TGTGCCAGCAGCACGGGGACAGGGAGTAATGAAAAACTGTTTTTT.

This chain joins TRBV6-6 and TRBJ1-2, with D possibly matching TRBD1 (6 bases). The CDR3 has 12 amino acids. V was pared by 5 bases and J by 7 bases, with 11 bases between. Per the germline V gene, CDR1 is MNHNY and CDR2 is SVGAGI (reference sequence). The CDR3 spells CASSQDRLGYTF. In DNA, the CDR3 is TGTGCCAGCAGTCAGGACAGACTTGGCTACACCTTC.

This clone was picked up one time. V and J are TRBV20-1 and TRBJ2-1; D is undetermined. This CDR3 is 10 amino acids long. V lost 6 bases to trimming and J lost 9 bases, with 9 bases between them. Germline V lookup: CDR1 DFQATT, CDR2 SNEGSKA (reference sequence). The CDR3 sequence: CSAIDSEQFF. The CDR3 nucleotides are TGCAGTGCCATTGACTCTGAGCAGTTCTTC.

This chain joins TRBV28 and TRBJ2-5; 7 bases map to TRBD1. Germline V gene lookup returns CDR1 MDHEN and CDR2 SYDVKM. The CDR3 covers 15 residues. With 6 bases clipped from V and 5 bases from J, the junction kept 12 bases outside the gene matches. The CDR3 coding sequence is TGTGCCAGCAGGCCGAAGAGACAGGGAAGGGAGACCCAGTACTTC. Translated: CASRPKRQGRETQYF.

The count of this clone is one. The chain uses TRBV19 and TRBJ1-5; 10 bases match TRBD1. V gave up 7 bases and J gave up 4 bases; unmatched junction bases: 4. The CDR3 has 14 amino acids. From germline, CDR1 is LNHDA and CDR2 SQIVND (reference sequence). The CDR3 loop reads CASKGQGENQPQHF. CDR3 nucleotide sequence: TGTGCCAGTAAAGGACAGGGGGAGAATCAGCCCCAGCATTTT.